Each of the 11 T cell receptor beta chains below was sequenced from the same sample in a study of cytomegalovirus exposure and HLA in healthy donors. The study ran its PCR with 60 Vbeta and 13 Jbeta primers. The assay was immunoSEQ multiplex PCR, and TCRdb's table has in-frame clones only and misses some. The table records under 150,000 clones, approximately 70% of them present only once. Input material: PBMCs. The receptors come from a woman in her sixties in good health and CMV-seropositive.

The chain employs TRBV5-4 and TRBJ2-7; 9 bases are shared with TRBD1. The germline V gene encodes CDR1 SGHNT and CDR2 YYREEE (reference sequence). The trim removed 5 bases at V and 6 bases at J, leaving 9 bases unmatched. The CDR3 is 14 amino acids. The DNA for the CDR3 is TGTGCCAGCAGAGGCGGGACAGGGAGTTTCGAGCAGTACTTC. Translating it yields CASRGGTGSFEQYF.

The V gene is TRBV6-5, the J gene TRBJ1-1, with 7 bases fitting TRBD1. J lost 0 bases, V lost 2 bases, and 0 bases had no gene match. This CDR3 is built from 14 residues. CDR1 is MNHEY, CDR2 SVGAGI, per germline. The CDR3 loop reads CASSYDRVNTEAFF. The CDR3, as DNA: TGTGCCAGCAGTTACGACAGGGTGAACACTGAAGCTTTCTTT.

This clone was detected only once. This chain joins TRBV9 and TRBJ1-4, with TRBD1 matching over 7 bases. The CDR3 totals 15 residues. Looked up from germline, CDR1 is SGDLS and CDR2 is YYNGEE. The junction had 3 bases not matched to a gene; V was cut back by 4 bases and J by 0 bases. The CDR3 sequence: CASSQGQPTNEKLFF. The CDR3 DNA sequence: TGTGCCAGCAGCCAGGGACAGCCAACTAATGAAAAACTGTTTTTT.

The V and J genes are TRBV9 and TRBJ2-3; 8 nucleotides agree with TRBD2. CDR1 SGDLS and CDR2 YYNGEE come from the germline V gene. The CDR3 has 15 amino acids. V lost 3 bases and J lost 1; bases outside the gene matches: 4. In DNA form, the CDR3 reads TGTGCCAGCAGCGAACCGGGACTAGGCACAGATACGCAGTATTTT. Amino acids: CASSEPGLGTDTQYF.

This clone was recorded a few times. The chain carries TRBV7-2 and TRBJ2-5; 7 positions agree with TRBD1. There are 15 residues in the CDR3. Germline loops: CDR1 SGHTA, CDR2 FQGNSA. With 1 base clipped from V and 5 bases from J, the junction kept 7 bases outside the gene matches. The CDR3 loop reads CASSLVTGYSETQYF. In nucleotides, the CDR3 is TGTGCCAGCAGCTTAGTGACAGGGTATTCGGAGACCCAGTACTTC. The full variable domain, completed using reference TRBV7-2 and TRBJ2-5, is GAGVSQSPSNKVTEKGKDVELRCDPISGHTALYWYRQSLGQGLEFLIYFQGNSAPDKSGLPSDRFSAERTGGSVSTLTIQRTQQEDSAVYLCASSLVTGYSETQYFGPGTRLLVL.

The genes are TRBV2 and TRBJ1-3; D ambiguous. V was pared by 0 bases and J by 8 bases, with 5 bases between. CDR1 is SNHLY and CDR2 is FYNNEI in the germline V gene. CDR3 length equals 12 residues. The CDR3 region is CASSEARDTIYF. CDR3 bases: TGTGCCAGCAGTGAAGCGCGGGACACCATATATTTT. Full variable domain (remainder filled in from reference TRBV2 and TRBJ1-3): EPEVTQTPSHQVTQMGQEVILRCVPISNHLYFYWYRQILGQKVEFLVSFYNNEISEKSEIFDDQFSVERPDGSNFTLKIRSTKLEDSAMYFCASSEARDTIYFGEGSWLTVV.

There are a few counts of this clone. This chain uses TRBV9 with TRBJ1-5; D may be TRBD1 (5 bases). In germline, CDR1 is SGDLS, CDR2 YYNGEE. The V end lost 2 bases, the J end lost 6 bases, and 9 bases lay between the germline ends. CDR3 length: 13 residues. The CDR3 here is CASSVQGSQPQHF. CDR3 DNA: TGTGCCAGCAGCGTGCAGGGCAGTCAGCCCCAGCATTTT.

CDR3 amino acids: CASGLDRRLNQPQHF. CDR3 in DNA: TGTGCTAGTGGTTTGGACAGGCGCCTCAATCAGCCCCAGCATTTT. The chain combines TRBV12-5 with TRBJ1-5; a weak D match, TRBD1 (5 bases). From germline, CDR1 is LGHNT and CDR2 FRNRAP. V was shortened by 1 base and J by 3 bases, with 10 bases between the two germline ends. The CDR3 runs to 15 residues.

The V gene is TRBV5-1, the J gene TRBJ2-7; D is perhaps TRBD1 (6 bases). V lost 4 bases to trimming and J lost 3 bases, with 11 bases between them. Germline values: CDR1 SGHRS, CDR2 YFSETQ. This CDR3 is built from 13 residues. CDR3 sequence (DNA): TGCGCCAGCAGCCAAGGACAGAACTACGAGCAGTACTTC. Its translation is CASSQGQNYEQYF.

The chain joins TRBV5-6 to TRBJ1-1, with 9 bases identical to TRBD1. This CDR3 has 13 residues. Germline V gene lookup returns CDR1 SGHDT and CDR2 YYEEEE. With 7 bases clipped from V and 3 bases from J, the junction kept 4 bases outside the gene matches. CDR3 amino acids: CASGTGSDTEAFF. The DNA of the CDR3 is TGTGCCAGCGGGACAGGGAGCGACACTGAAGCTTTCTTT. Full variable domain (outside the CDR3, taken from reference TRBV5-6 and TRBJ1-1): DAGVTQSPTHLIKTRGQQVTLRCSPKSGHDTVSWYQQALGQGPQFIFQYYEEEERQRGNFPDRFSGHQFPNYSSELNVNALLLGDSALYLCASGTGSDTEAFFGQGTRLTVV.

V usage is TRBV6-5 and J usage is TRBJ1-6; possible D gene TRBD1, 6 bases. Germline lookup yields CDR1 MNHEY and CDR2 SVGAGI. V lost 0 bases and J 11 bases, leaving 17 bases between the germline ends. CDR3 length equals 16 residues. The CDR3 sequence is CASSYSRAGASPPLHF. For the CDR3, the DNA is TGTGCCAGCAGTTACTCGAGAGCAGGGGCCTCTCCACCCCTCCACTTT.